This TCR beta chain was retrieved from a study of cytotoxic CD8 clonotypes in ibrutinib-treated CLL. With regard to this clone: What it binds is unknown.

Study outcomes and limitations: Clonotypes that were public were uncommon, and they contracted or stayed stable on treatment.

The data were produced by immunoSEQ multiplex PCR, yet TCRdb's version contains in-frame clones alone and is incomplete. The top ten hold roughly 35% of the sample, which has over 100,000 clones, roughly 60% seen once. Trimming cost V 5 bases and J 0 bases; bases outside gene matches: 7. The length of the CDR3 is 16 residues. The germline V gene encodes CDR1 SGHTA and CDR2 FQGNSA. This clonotype was sampled from a human donor with chronic lymphocytic leukemia. The sequences come from PBMCs, collected after 24 months of ibrutinib treatment. This chain links TRBV7-2 with TRBJ2-3; TRBD2 matches at 8 bases. The CDR3 is CASSPRTSLSTDTQYF. The CDR3 nucleotides read TGTGCCAGCAGCCCTAGGACTAGCCTGAGCACAGATACGCAGTATTTT.